One sample yielded the 17 T cell receptor beta chains listed below, sequenced in a study of T cell changes during pregnancy in multiple sclerosis. Method: immunoSEQ multiplex PCR; TCRdb's copy keeps in-frame clones and lacks some. This sample has over 70,000 clones, with roughly 92% found just once. The starting material was peripheral blood, obtained in the third trimester of pregnancy. The receptors were sampled from a female donor in good health, enrolled as a control in a pregnancy study.

This clone is a singleton in its sample. The V call is TRBV28, the J call TRBJ2-7; TRBD2 matches 9 bases. With 6 bases clipped from V and 2 bases from J, the junction kept 5 bases outside the gene matches. In germline, CDR1 is MDHEN, CDR2 SYDVKM. This CDR3 comprises 14 residues. The chain's CDR3 is CASRAGGTTYEQYF. DNA for the CDR3: TGTGCCAGCAGAGCGGGGGGCACGACCTACGAGCAGTACTTC.

The J gene is TRBJ1-2, the V gene TRBV6-5; D unresolved. V lost 6 bases and J 4 bases, leaving 18 bases between the germline ends. Germline assignment: CDR1 MNHEY and CDR2 SVGAGI. The CDR3 consists of 15 residues. CDR3 sequence (DNA): TGTGCCAGCAGCCCCCATTACAGTGGAACCTATGGCTACACCTTC. It specifies CASSPHYSGTYGYTF.

The V and J genes are TRBV5-6 and TRBJ2-7, with D possibly matching TRBD1 (6 bases). The germline V and J ends were trimmed by 3 bases and 5 bases, with 12 bases remaining between them. The CDR3 length is 13 residues. Germline assignment: CDR1 SGHDT and CDR2 YYEEEE. The CDR3 region has the DNA TGTGCCAGCAGCTCAGGGGTTCTACACGAGCAGTACTTC. As protein: CASSSGVLHEQYF.

With respect to this clone: The limits of the CDR3 on the DNA are not certain, so only TCRdb's listed CDR3 is given. J is TRBJ2-7 and V is TRBV6-1; the DNA was not compared with TRBD1, the D call given in the table. The CDR3 is 14 amino acids in total, end residues counted. Per germline, CDR1 MNHNS and CDR2 SASEGT. CDR3 region: CASILEGTGYEQYF.

J is TRBJ2-7 and V is TRBV7-2, with a tentative D call TRBD2 (6 bases). The CDR3 contains 13 residues. Germline V gene sequence: CDR1 SGHTA, CDR2 FQGNSA. V lost 6 bases and J lost 6, with 15 bases in between. In nucleotides, the CDR3 is TGTGCCAGCAGGGCGGGAACAAACCCCGAGCAGTACTTC. Translating it yields CASRAGTNPEQYF.

The V gene is TRBV2, the J gene TRBJ2-5; D is possibly TRBD2 (6 bases). Trimming cost V 2 bases and J 2 bases, with 15 bases left between them. The CDR3 totals 16 residues. Germline V gene sequence: CDR1 SNHLY, CDR2 FYNNEI. CDR3 sequence reads: CASSELGRGVQETQYF. Written as DNA, the CDR3 is TGTGCCAGCAGTGAACTTGGGCGGGGTGTACAAGAGACCCAGTACTTC.

The chain links TRBV7-8 to TRBJ2-7; 8 nucleotides align to TRBD2. Trimming took 5 bases from V and 3 from J; bases not matched to a gene: 6. Germline CDR1 is SGHVS and CDR2 is FQNEAQ. The length of the CDR3 is 14 residues. As DNA, the CDR3 is TGTGCCAGCAGCCAGACTAGCGAAGACTACGAGCAGTACTTC. Amino acids: CASSQTSEDYEQYF.

The chain joins TRBV7-2 to TRBJ1-4; 7 positions match TRBD1. V lost 3 bases, J lost 5 bases, and 6 bases stayed unmatched. Germline CDR1 is SGHTA and CDR2 is FQGNSA. The CDR3 is 15 amino acids. The CDR3 DNA follows: TGTGCCAGCAGCTTTAACACAGGGGCAAATGAAAAACTGTTTTTT. It specifies CASSFNTGANEKLFF.

This rearrangement joins TRBV6-1 to TRBJ1-2, with 11 bases aligning to TRBD1. The CDR3 has 15 residues. Germline V lookup: CDR1 MNHNS, CDR2 SASEGT. Germline trimming cut 0 bases from V and 4 bases from J; bases unmatched to any gene: 1. DNA of the CDR3: TGTGCCAGCAGTGAAGCCGGGACAGGGGGCTATGGCTACACCTTC. The encoded protein is CASSEAGTGGYGYTF.

This rearrangement joins TRBV7-9 to TRBJ1-2; unclear D gene. The CDR3 is 12 residues long. Per the germline V gene, CDR1 is SEHNR and CDR2 is FQNEAQ (reference sequence). V dropped 7 bases and J dropped 6 bases, with 12 bases sitting between them. CDR3 sequence reads: CASTAVRDGYTF. The CDR3 DNA follows: TGTGCCAGCACCGCGGTGAGGGATGGCTACACCTTC.

This clone appeared a single time. The rearrangement uses TRBV27 and TRBJ2-7; D might be TRBD1 (5 bases). Trimming pared 2 bases from V and 0 bases from J, leaving 14 bases between. CDR1 and CDR2 (germline): MNHEY, SMNVEV (reference sequence). The CDR3 sequence is 16 residues long. The CDR3 region is CASSLRWGRGSYEQYF. Here the CDR3 DNA reads TGTGCCAGCAGTTTACGATGGGGCAGAGGCTCCTACGAGCAGTACTTC.

The table lists this clone with a count of one. V usage is TRBV10-1 and J usage is TRBJ2-5; TRBD1 might be the D (5 bases). The CDR3 has 13 residues. V lost 5 bases and J lost 3, with 10 bases in between. Germline loops: CDR1 WNHNN, CDR2 SYGVQD (reference sequence). The chain's CDR3 is CASSSQVKETQYF. The CDR3 nucleotides are TGCGCCAGCAGTTCACAGGTAAAAGAGACCCAGTACTTC.

In DNA, the CDR3 is TGTGCCAGCAGCTCCACACGGGAGGCTGCGCAGTATTTT. It encodes CASSSTREAAQYF. This chain connects TRBV7-2 to TRBJ2-3; 7 bases align to TRBD2. V shed 4 bases, J shed 10 bases, and the junction held 8 bases outside the gene matches. Germline values: CDR1 SGHTA, CDR2 FQGNSA. The CDR3 is 13 amino acids.

CDR3 protein: CASSLGEAETQYF. CDR3 DNA: TGTGCCAGCAGCTTAGGTGAGGCGGAGACCCAGTACTTC. The chain employs TRBV7-9 and TRBJ2-5; D is unresolved. Germline loops: CDR1 SEHNR, CDR2 FQNEAQ (reference sequence). This CDR3 contains 13 residues. The ends were cut back, 1 base at V and 5 bases at J, with 8 bases in the middle.

This clone was counted a few times. The CDR3 here is CASRPRGHQGF. CDR3 DNA sequence: TGTGCAAGTCGCCCGAGGGGACACCAGGGATTT. The rearrangement links TRBV12-2 to TRBJ1-1; the table's TRBD1 call for D was not verified on the DNA. TRBV12-2 constitutes a pseudogene. This CDR3 is 11 amino acids long.

The V call is TRBV6-6, the J call TRBJ1-4; 8 bases map to TRBD1. The CDR3 contains 14 residues. The germline gives CDR1 MNHNY, CDR2 SVGAGI (reference sequence). V lost 6 bases to trimming and J lost 6 bases; unmatched junction nucleotides: 6. Here the CDR3 DNA reads TGTGCCAGCAGCAGGACAGGGTTGTATGAAAAACTGTTTTTT. It yields the protein CASSRTGLYEKLFF.

The CDR3: CASADQFSPLHF. The CDR3 DNA reads TGTGCCAGCGCGGATCAGTTCTCACCCCTCCACTTT. This chain links TRBV6-5 with TRBJ1-6, with no clear D. Per germline, CDR1 MNHEY and CDR2 SVGAGI. This CDR3 region has 12 residues. V lost 8 bases and J lost 10, with 12 bases in between.